This TCR beta chain was identified during a study of regulatory T cells in long-lasting Graves disease. Across the study: Duration of antithyroid drug therapy among newly diagnosed Graves' patients was under 3 months.

The time point is: newly diagnosed GD, antithyroid drugs for less than 3 months. After RNA was extracted from PBMCs, the TCR library was made from it. Staff drew roughly 10 milliliters of peripheral blood into EDTA tubes. Study-wide points: Peripheral blood, not thyroid tissue, was the sole material studied.

Details on this clonotype: Its antigen is unidentified. This may come from a read error, since a much larger clone is one base off.

Libraries of TCR beta came from iRepertoire HTBI primers plus Arm-PCR of CDR3 regions. TCRdb reprocessed the multiplex PCR reads with MiXCR, giving one entry per CDR3 protein. The profile shows over 300,000 distinct CDR3 sequences, around 15% of them singletons. The sample was peripheral blood mononuclear cells (PBMCs), taken at new diagnosis, from a patient treated with antithyroid drugs. The TCR was taken from a female donor with Graves disease.

CDR3 DNA sequence: TGTGCCAGCAGTTTGCACTACCCGAACGGTCATCAGCCCCAGCATTTT. This codes for CASSLHYPNGHQPQHF. This chain joins TRBV28 and TRBJ1-5, with D hard to call. CDR1 and CDR2 from the germline V gene are MDHEN and SYDVKM. V was cut by 3 bases and J by 5 bases, with 17 bases left in between. The CDR3 loop spans 16 amino acids. The whole variable domain, filled in from reference TRBV28 and TRBJ1-5, reads DVKVTQSSRYLVKRTGEKVFLECVQDMDHENMFWYRQDPGLGLRLIYFSYDVKMKEKGDIPEGYSVSREKKERFSLILESASTNQTSMYLCASSLHYPNGHQPQHFGDGTRLSIL.